A single sample is the source of the 10 T cell receptor beta chains below, sequenced in a study of CD8+ T cells in alopecia areata. The treatment here: oral pan-JAK inhibitor, 5-10 mg twice daily. The sequencing template was cDNA reverse transcribed from extracted RNA. The repertoire was sequenced with immunoSEQ multiplex PCR; TCRdb's copy has only in-frame clones and lacks some. The top ten clones hold approximately 3.3% of a sample with about 200,000 clones, about three fifths of them seen once. Sequencing used CD4+ T cells sorted from blood, obtained at week 4, from a patient treated with tofacitinib. These receptors were obtained from a human donor with alopecia areata.

The CDR3 reads CASSMFPGTSGPAKNIQYF. DNA for the CDR3: TGCGCCAGCAGCATGTTCCCCGGGACTAGCGGGCCAGCCAAAAACATTCAGTACTTC. The V gene is TRBV5-1, the J gene TRBJ2-4; 12 bases agree with TRBD2. This CDR3 contains 19 residues. V lost 4 bases to trimming and J lost 0 bases; unmatched junction nucleotides: 11. Per the germline V gene, CDR1 is SGHRS and CDR2 is YFSETQ.

V gene TRBV2 combines with J gene TRBJ2-2; possible D gene TRBD2, 5 bases. The length of the CDR3 is 11 residues. The germline CDR1 and CDR2 sequences are SNHLY and FYNNEI. With 8 bases removed from V and 7 bases from J, the gap between germline ends came to 8 bases. CDR3 region: CASGRGGELFF. The CDR3 DNA sequence: TGTGCCAGCGGCCGGGGCGGGGAGCTGTTTTTT.

V is TRBV6-5 and J is TRBJ2-1, with D perhaps TRBD1 (5 bases). CDR3 length equals 15 residues. The germline V and J ends were trimmed by 6 bases and 0 bases, with 12 bases remaining between them. Looked up from germline, CDR1 is MNHEY and CDR2 is SVGAGI. As DNA, the CDR3 is TGTGCCAGCAGCCGCCAGGGAATCTCCTACAATGAGCAGTTCTTC. Translating it yields CASSRQGISYNEQFF.

This clone turned up a few times. The chain combines TRBV29-1 with TRBJ1-5; D possibly corresponds to TRBD1 (6 bases). V was pared by 4 bases and J by 4 bases, with 11 bases between. Germline V CDR1 and CDR2: SQVTM, ANQGSEA. The CDR3 has 13 residues. The CDR3 protein is CSVGGAKNQPQHF. The CDR3 DNA follows: TGCAGCGTTGGGGGGGCGAAAAATCAGCCCCAGCATTTT.

This clone was observed a few times. The chain uses TRBV29-1 and TRBJ1-1, with D hard to call. This CDR3 comprises 13 residues. V was cut by 4 bases and J by 2 bases, with 11 bases left in between. Germline V gene lookup returns CDR1 SQVTM and CDR2 ANQGSEA. The CDR3 loop reads CSVAPDSNTEAFF. CDR3 nucleotides: TGCAGCGTTGCTCCAGATTCAAACACTGAAGCTTTCTTT.

This sequence joins TRBV5-6 and TRBJ2-1; 12 nucleotides match TRBD2. The CDR3 spans 16 residues. V lost 3 bases and J lost 4; bases outside the gene matches: 5. The V gene's germline CDR1 is SGHDT and CDR2 YYEEEE. CDR3 in amino acids: CASSSQGTSGYNEQFF. The CDR3 nucleotides read TGTGCCAGCAGCTCGCAAGGGACTAGCGGGTACAATGAGCAGTTCTTC.

The rearrangement uses TRBV11-1 and TRBJ1-1, with D hard to call. Germline CDR1 and CDR2: SGHAT and FQDESV (reference sequence). The CDR3 spans 15 residues. V lost 2 bases to trimming and J lost 1 base, with 11 bases between them. CDR3 protein: CASSLSSGTNTEAFF. DNA for the CDR3: TGTGCCAGCAGCTTATCCTCAGGAACGAACACTGAAGCTTTCTTT.

The gene calls are TRBV5-6 and TRBJ2-7; 8 positions agree with TRBD1. CDR1 and CDR2 (germline): SGHDT, YYEEEE. This CDR3 is built from 17 residues. With 4 bases clipped from V and 1 base from J, the junction kept 13 bases outside the gene matches. In nucleotides, the CDR3 is TGTGCCAGCAGCCTAGGACCTGGGACAGGCGTTTCCTACGAGCAGTACTTC. This gives the protein CASSLGPGTGVSYEQYF.

The chain carries TRBV6-1 and TRBJ1-2, with 9 bases lining up with TRBD1. CDR3 length: 12 residues. V gave up 5 bases and J gave up 10 bases; unmatched junction bases: 5. Germline lookup yields CDR1 MNHNS and CDR2 SASEGT. The CDR3 loop is CASSPWTGDYTF. CDR3 DNA sequence: TGTGCCAGCAGTCCTTGGACAGGGGACTACACCTTC.

The chain employs TRBV6-1 and TRBJ2-7; the match to TRBD2 covers 11 bases. Germline V gene lookup returns CDR1 MNHNS and CDR2 SASEGT. Trimming removed 6 bases from V and 9 bases from J; junction bases left unmatched: 13. The CDR3 extends over 15 amino acids. CDR3: CASRPRGIAGGSQYF. CDR3 bases: TGTGCCAGCAGACCCCGAGGGATAGCGGGGGGGTCGCAGTACTTC.